This T cell receptor (beta chain) was observed in a study of T cell changes during pregnancy in multiple sclerosis. Trimming stripped 2 bases from V and 7 bases from J, with 23 bases between. In germline, CDR1 is GTSNPN, CDR2 SVGIG (reference sequence). This CDR3 spans 16 amino acids. TCRdb's table, derived via immunoSEQ multiplex PCR, lists solely in-frame clones and lacks some. The sample consists of 40,000 or so clones, roughly 87% of them appearing once. The sample here was CD8+ T cells from peripheral blood mononuclear cells, taken in the first trimester of pregnancy. The TCR was taken from a female donor with multiple sclerosis, enrolled in a pregnancy study. The genes are TRBV30 and TRBJ1-1; D might be TRBD1 (6 bases). CDR3: CAWSPLRGGGISEAFF. CDR3 bases: TGTGCCTGGAGTCCCCTCCGGGGAGGGGGGATTAGTGAAGCTTTCTTT.